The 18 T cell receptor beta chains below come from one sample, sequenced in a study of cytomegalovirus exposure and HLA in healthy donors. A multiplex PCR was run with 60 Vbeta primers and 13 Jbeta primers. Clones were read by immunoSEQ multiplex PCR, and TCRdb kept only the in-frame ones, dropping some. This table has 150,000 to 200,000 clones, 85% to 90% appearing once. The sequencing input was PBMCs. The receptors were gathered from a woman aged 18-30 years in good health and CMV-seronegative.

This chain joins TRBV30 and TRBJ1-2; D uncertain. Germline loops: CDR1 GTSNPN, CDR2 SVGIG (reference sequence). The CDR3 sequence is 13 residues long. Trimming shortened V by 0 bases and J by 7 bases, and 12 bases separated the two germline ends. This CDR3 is CAWSVVRGSGYTF. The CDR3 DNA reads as TGTGCCTGGAGTGTAGTGCGAGGGTCTGGCTACACCTTC.

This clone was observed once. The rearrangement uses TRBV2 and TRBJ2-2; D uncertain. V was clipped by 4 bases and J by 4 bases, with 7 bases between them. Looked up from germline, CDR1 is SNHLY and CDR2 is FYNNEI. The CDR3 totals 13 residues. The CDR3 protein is CASSGIATGELFF. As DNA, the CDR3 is TGTGCCAGCAGTGGAATAGCCACCGGGGAGCTGTTTTTT.

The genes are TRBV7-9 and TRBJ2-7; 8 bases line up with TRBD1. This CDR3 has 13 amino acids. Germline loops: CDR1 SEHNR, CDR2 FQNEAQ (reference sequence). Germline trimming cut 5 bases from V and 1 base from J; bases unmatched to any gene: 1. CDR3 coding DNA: TGTGCCAGCAGCCGACAGGGGTCCTACGAGCAGTACTTC. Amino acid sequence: CASSRQGSYEQYF. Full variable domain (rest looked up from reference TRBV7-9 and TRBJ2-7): DTGVSQNPRHKITKRGQNVTFRCDPISEHNRLYWYRQTLGQGPEFLTYFQNEAQLEKSRLLSDRFSAERPKGSFSTLEIQRTEQGDSAMYLCASSRQGSYEQYFGPGTRLTVT.

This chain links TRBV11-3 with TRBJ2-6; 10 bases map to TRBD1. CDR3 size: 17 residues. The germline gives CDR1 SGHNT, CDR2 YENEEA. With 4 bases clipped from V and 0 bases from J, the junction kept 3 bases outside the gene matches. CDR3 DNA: TGTGCCAGCAGCTCGGGACAGGGGATCTCTGGGGCCAACGTCCTGACTTTC. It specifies CASSSGQGISGANVLTF.

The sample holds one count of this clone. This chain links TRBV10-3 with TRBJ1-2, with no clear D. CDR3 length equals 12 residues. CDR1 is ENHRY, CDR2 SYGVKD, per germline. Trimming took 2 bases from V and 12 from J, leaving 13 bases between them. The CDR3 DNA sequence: TGTGCCATCAGTGAGGAGGCAACGTCGGACACCTTC. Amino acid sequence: CAISEEATSDTF.

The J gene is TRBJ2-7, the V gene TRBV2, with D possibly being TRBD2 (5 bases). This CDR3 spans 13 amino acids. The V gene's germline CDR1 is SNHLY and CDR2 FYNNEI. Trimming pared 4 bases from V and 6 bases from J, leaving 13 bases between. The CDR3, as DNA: TGTGCCAGCAGTGTTGAAGGGAGTGGCGAGCAGTACTTC. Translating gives CASSVEGSGEQYF. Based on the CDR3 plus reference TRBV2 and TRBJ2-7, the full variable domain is EPEVTQTPSHQVTQMGQEVILRCVPISNHLYFYWYRQILGQKVEFLVSFYNNEISEKSEIFDDQFSVERPDGSNFTLKIRSTKLEDSAMYFCASSVEGSGEQYFGPGTRLTVT.

The CDR3 here is CASSLGPRGSSYEQYF. The CDR3 DNA sequence: TGCGCCAGCAGCTTGGGCCCGAGGGGGAGCTCCTACGAGCAGTACTTC. This chain joins TRBV5-1 and TRBJ2-7, with D possibly TRBD1 on 6 matching bases. This CDR3 has 16 residues. V was pared by 0 bases and J by 0 bases, with 13 bases between. Per the germline V gene, CDR1 is SGHRS and CDR2 is YFSETQ.

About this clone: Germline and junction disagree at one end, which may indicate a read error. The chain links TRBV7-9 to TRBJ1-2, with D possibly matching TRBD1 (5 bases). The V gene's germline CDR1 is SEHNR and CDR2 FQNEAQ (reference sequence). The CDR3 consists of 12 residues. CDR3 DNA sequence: TGTTCCAGCAGCAGTAGGGGTCATGGCTACACCTTC. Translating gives CSSSSRGHGYTF.

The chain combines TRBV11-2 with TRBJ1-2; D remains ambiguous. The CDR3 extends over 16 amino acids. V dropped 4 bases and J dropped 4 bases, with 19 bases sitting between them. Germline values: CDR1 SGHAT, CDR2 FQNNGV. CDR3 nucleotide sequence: TGTGCCAGCAGCTCCGCCTACAGCCGCCTTGCCTATGGCTACACCTTC. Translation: CASSSAYSRLAYGYTF.

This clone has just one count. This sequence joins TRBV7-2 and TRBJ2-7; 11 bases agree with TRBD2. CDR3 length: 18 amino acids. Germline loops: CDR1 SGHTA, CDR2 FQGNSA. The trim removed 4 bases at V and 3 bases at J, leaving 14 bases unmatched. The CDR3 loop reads CASSSLELAGGPSYEQYF. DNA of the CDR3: TGTGCCAGCAGCTCCCTGGAATTAGCGGGAGGGCCAAGCTACGAGCAGTACTTC.

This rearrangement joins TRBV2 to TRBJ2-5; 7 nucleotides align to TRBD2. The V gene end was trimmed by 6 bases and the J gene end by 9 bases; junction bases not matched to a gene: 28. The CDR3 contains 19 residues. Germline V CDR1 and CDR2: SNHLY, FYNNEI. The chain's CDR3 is CASRPGGFQLGMMMEAQYF. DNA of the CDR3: TGTGCCAGCAGACCCGGGGGGTTCCAGTTGGGTATGATGATGGAGGCCCAGTACTTC.

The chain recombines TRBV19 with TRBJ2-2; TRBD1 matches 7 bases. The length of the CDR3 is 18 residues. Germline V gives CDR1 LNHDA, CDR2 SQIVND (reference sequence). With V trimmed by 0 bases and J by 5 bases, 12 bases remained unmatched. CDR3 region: CASSIDADRARWTGELFF. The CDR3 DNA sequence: TGTGCCAGTAGTATAGATGCCGACAGGGCGAGATGGACCGGGGAGCTGTTTTTT.

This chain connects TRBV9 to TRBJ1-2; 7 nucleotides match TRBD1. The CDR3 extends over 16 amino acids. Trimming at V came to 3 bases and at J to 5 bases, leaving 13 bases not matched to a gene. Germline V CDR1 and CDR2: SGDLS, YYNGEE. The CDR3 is CASSDLEIGGSYGYTF. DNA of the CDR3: TGTGCCAGCAGCGACCTGGAAATAGGGGGCTCGTATGGCTACACCTTC. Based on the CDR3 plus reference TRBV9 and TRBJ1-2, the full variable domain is DSGVTQTPKHLITATGQRVTLRCSPRSGDLSVYWYQQSLDQGLQFLIQYYNGEERAKGNILERFSAQQFPDLHSELNLSSLELGDSALYFCASSDLEIGGSYGYTFGSGTRLTVV.

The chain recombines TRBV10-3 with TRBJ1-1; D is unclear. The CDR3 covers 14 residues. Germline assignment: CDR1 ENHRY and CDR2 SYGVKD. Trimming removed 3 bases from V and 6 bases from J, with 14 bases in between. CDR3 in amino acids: CAISDRLGRAEAFF. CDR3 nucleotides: TGTGCCATCAGTGACCGACTCGGGAGGGCTGAAGCTTTCTTT.

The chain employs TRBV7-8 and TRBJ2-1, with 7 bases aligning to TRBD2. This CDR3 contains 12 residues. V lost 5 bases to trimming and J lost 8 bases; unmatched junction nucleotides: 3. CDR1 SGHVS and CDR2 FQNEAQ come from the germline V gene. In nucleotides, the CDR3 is TGTGCCAGCAGCCACGGGGGGTATGAGCAGTTCTTC. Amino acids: CASSHGGYEQFF.

The CDR3 sequence: CASSSGDSQETQYF. CDR3 coding DNA: TGTGCCAGCAGCTCAGGGGACAGCCAAGAGACCCAGTACTTC. V gene TRBV5-4 combines with J gene TRBJ2-5; 7 bases are shared with TRBD1. Germline V gene sequence: CDR1 SGHNT, CDR2 YYREEE (reference sequence). Unmatched junction bases numbered 3, after V lost 3 bases and J lost 1 base. The CDR3 spans 14 residues. Combining the CDR3 with reference TRBV5-4 and TRBJ2-5 gives the whole variable domain ETGVTQSPTHLIKTRGQQVTLRCSSQSGHNTVSWYQQALGQGPQFIFQYYREEENGRGNFPPRFSGLQFPNYSSELNVNALELDDSALYLCASSSGDSQETQYFGPGTRLLVL.

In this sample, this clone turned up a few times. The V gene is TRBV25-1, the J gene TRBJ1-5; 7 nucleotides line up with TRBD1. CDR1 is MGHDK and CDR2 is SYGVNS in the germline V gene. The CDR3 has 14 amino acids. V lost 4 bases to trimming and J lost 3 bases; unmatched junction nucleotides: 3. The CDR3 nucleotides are TGTGCCAGCAGTGGACAGGGAGTCAATCAGCCCCAGCATTTT. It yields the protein CASSGQGVNQPQHF.

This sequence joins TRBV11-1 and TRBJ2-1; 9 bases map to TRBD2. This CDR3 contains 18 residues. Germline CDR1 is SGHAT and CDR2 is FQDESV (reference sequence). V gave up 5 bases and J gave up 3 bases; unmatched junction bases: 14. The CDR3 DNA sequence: TGTGCCAGCAGCCCTCGACTAGCGGACAACGTCTACTACAATGAGCAGTTCTTC. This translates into CASSPRLADNVYYNEQFF.